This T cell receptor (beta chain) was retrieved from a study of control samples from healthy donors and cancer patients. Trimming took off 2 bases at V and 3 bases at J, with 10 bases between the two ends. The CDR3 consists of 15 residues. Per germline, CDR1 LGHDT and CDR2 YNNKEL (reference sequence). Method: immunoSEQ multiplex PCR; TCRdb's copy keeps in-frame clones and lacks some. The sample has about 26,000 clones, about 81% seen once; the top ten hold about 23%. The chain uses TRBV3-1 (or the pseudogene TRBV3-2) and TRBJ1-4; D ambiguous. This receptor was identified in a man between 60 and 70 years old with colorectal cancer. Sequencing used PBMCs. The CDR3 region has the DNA TGTGCCAGCAGCCAACCCTCGGGATCTAATGAAAAACTGTTTTTT. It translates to CASSQPSGSNEKLFF.